This is a list of T cell receptor beta chains from one sample in a study of blood T cells in healthy people across ages. MiXCR was run by TCRdb on the 5' RACE reads, yielding one entry per CDR3 protein. The profile shows about 540,000 distinct CDR3 sequences, 20% to 30% of them singletons. These same records also appear under a second study, on T cells of mothers and their children.

The sequencing input was blood. These receptors were obtained from a boy aged 5-17 years in good health. Each CDR3 is given with its conserved first and last residue. D genes are given only for firm matches. Clone size appears in some rows only: once, few, many, or a class for an expanded clone.

cdr3_aa cdr3_nt v_call clone_size d_call j_call
CSARDRGTEQYF TGCAGTGCTAGAGATCGGGGAACCGAGCAGTACTTC TRBV20-1 few NA TRBJ2-7
CASSQERREGMQYF TGTGCCAGCAGCCAAGAAAGGCGGGAGGGCATGCAGTACTTC TRBV4-2 few TRBD2 TRBJ2-7
CASSSGTDNSPLHF TGCGCCAGCAGCTCCGGGACAGATAATTCACCCCTCCACTTT TRBV5-1 few TRBD1 TRBJ1-6
CASSQDRGAAKNIQYF TGCGCCAGCAGCCAAGATCGGGGCGCAGCCAAAAACATTCAGTACTTC TRBV4-3 NA NA TRBJ2-4
CASSPSRGNNSPLHF TGCGCCAGCAGCCCTTCACGAGGAAATAATTCACCCCTCCACTTT TRBV4-1 NA NA TRBJ1-6
CASSSQGGAVSNEQFF TGTGCCAGCAGCTCCCAGGGGGGGGCCGTTTCCAATGAGCAGTTCTTC TRBV7-2 NA NA TRBJ2-1
CASSFSGQEVSNQPQHF TGTGCCAGCAGCTTCTCTGGACAGGAGGTGAGCAATCAGCCCCAGCATTTT TRBV7-2 NA TRBD1 TRBJ1-5
CASSPDKTGYYGYTF TGCGCCAGCAGCCCGGATAAGACAGGCTACTATGGCTACACCTTC TRBV4-3 NA NA TRBJ1-2
CASRSRTARPDTQYF TGTGCCAGCAGATCCCGGACAGCCCGCCCAGATACGCAGTATTTT TRBV11-3 few NA TRBJ2-3
CATSTGTGISYEQYF TGTGCCACCAGCACTGGGACAGGGATCTCCTACGAGCAGTACTTC TRBV15 few TRBD1 TRBJ2-7
CASSLDGNNEAFF TGTGCCAGCAGCTTAGACGGGAACAATGAAGCTTTCTTT TRBV7-2 NA NA TRBJ1-1
CASSLSDGLTDTQYF TGTGCTAGCAGCTTATCTGACGGGCTGACAGATACGCAGTATTTT TRBV7-7 NA NA TRBJ2-3
CASSLPSGGLLYEQYF TGTGCCAGCAGCTTACCAAGCGGGGGCCTTCTCTACGAGCAGTACTTC TRBV7-2 few TRBD2 TRBJ2-7
CASSVEGFRNTIYF TGTGCCAGCAGCGTAGAAGGGTTTCGAAACACCATATATTTT TRBV9 NA NA TRBJ1-3
CASDSGVSSYEQYF TGTGCCAGCGATTCGGGAGTATCTTCCTACGAGCAGTACTTC TRBV6-2/TRBV6-3 NA NA TRBJ2-7
CATSGGGVNTEAFF TGTGCCACCAGTGGAGGAGGGGTGAACACTGAAGCTTTCTTT TRBV24-1 few NA TRBJ1-1
CASSPNRGSTDTQYF TGTGCCAGCTCACCAAACAGAGGGTCCACAGATACGCAGTATTTT TRBV18 NA NA TRBJ2-3
CASSLVAVRPEAFF TGTGCCAGCAGCTTAGTCGCGGTTCGGCCTGAAGCTTTCTTT TRBV7-9 NA NA TRBJ1-1
CASSPDRGAAFF TGTGCCAGCAGCCCGGACAGGGGTGCAGCTTTCTTT TRBV7-9 few TRBD1 TRBJ1-1
CASSSLFDRSNTEAFF TGTGCCAGCAGTAGCTTATTCGACAGGTCCAACACTGAAGCTTTCTTT TRBV27 few NA TRBJ1-1
CAISTIDRPTPNYGYTF TGTGCCATCAGTACCATAGACAGGCCCACTCCTAACTATGGCTACACCTTC TRBV10-3 few NA TRBJ1-2
CASSPGLSPGGQYF TGTGCCAGCAGTCCGGGACTCTCCCCCGGCGGGCAGTACTTC TRBV7-9 NA NA TRBJ2-5
CASSQGLGLKETQYF TGTGCCAGCAGCCAAGGACTAGGGTTGAAAGAGACCCAGTACTTC TRBV3-1 NA NA TRBJ2-5
CASSPVTSGGSYNEQFF TGTGCCAGCTCACCGGTGACTAGCGGGGGCTCCTACAATGAGCAGTTCTTC TRBV18 NA TRBD2 TRBJ2-1
CASSHSGRLKDEQFF TGTGCCAGCAGTCATTCCGGGAGACTAAAGGATGAGCAGTTCTTC TRBV6-2/TRBV6-3 NA NA TRBJ2-1
CASSPDRPQETQYF TGTGCCAGCAGTCCGGACAGGCCCCAAGAGACCCAGTACTTC TRBV27 NA TRBD1 TRBJ2-5
CASSLGLWEGAQYF TGTGCCAGCAGCTTAGGCTTGTGGGAAGGGGCCCAGTACTTC TRBV7-2 few NA TRBJ2-5
CSVVWTSAYEQYF TGCAGCGTTGTGTGGACCTCGGCCTACGAGCAGTACTTC TRBV29-1 NA NA TRBJ2-7
CASSPSGPTGPGNTIYF TGTGCCAGCAGCCCGTCAGGCCCGACAGGACCCGGAAACACCATATATTTT TRBV14 NA NA TRBJ1-3
CASSSVGWEQYF TGCGCCAGCAGCTCCGTCGGGTGGGAGCAGTACTTC TRBV5-1 NA NA TRBJ2-7
CASSQDRAGETQYF TGCGCCAGCAGCCAAGATCGAGCGGGGGAGACCCAGTACTTC TRBV4-1 many TRBD2 TRBJ2-5
CSVGTGNNQPQHF TGCAGCGTTGGGACAGGGAACAATCAGCCCCAGCATTTT TRBV29-1 NA TRBD1 TRBJ1-5
CASSARGQGATDTQYF TGTGCCAGCAGTGCCAGGGGACAGGGGGCTACAGATACGCAGTATTTT TRBV6-4 few TRBD1 TRBJ2-3
CASSLGWTSGGAADTQYF TGTGCCAGCAGCTTAGGTTGGACTAGCGGGGGGGCAGCAGATACGCAGTATTTT TRBV7-9 few TRBD2 TRBJ2-3
CSALGNPGELFF TGCAGCGCCTTGGGGAACCCCGGGGAGCTGTTTTTT TRBV29-1 NA NA TRBJ2-2
CASSSRAVDTQYF TGTGCCAGCAGTTCCCGGGCCGTGGATACGCAGTATTTT TRBV6-2/TRBV6-3 few NA TRBJ2-3
CASSTLEETGGGETQYF TGTGCCAGCAGCACACTGGAAGAGACAGGGGGGGGAGAGACCCAGTACTTC TRBV3-1 NA TRBD1 TRBJ2-5
CSVREWGDSPLHF TGCAGCGTCCGAGAGTGGGGTGATTCACCCCTCCACTTT TRBV29-1 few NA TRBJ1-6
CASQQGGGKNIQYF TGTGCCAGCCAGCAGGGCGGGGGCAAAAACATTCAGTACTTC TRBV7-9 few TRBD2 TRBJ2-4
CASSQDTYYGYTF TGCGCCAGCAGCCAGGACACCTACTATGGCTACACCTTC TRBV5-1 few NA TRBJ1-2
CSAAGTSQETQYF TGCAGTGCTGCCGGGACTTCCCAAGAGACCCAGTACTTC TRBV20-1 NA NA TRBJ2-5
CASSPTATDTQYF TGTGCCAGCTCCCCAACTGCCACAGATACGCAGTATTTT TRBV18 NA NA TRBJ2-3
CASSPRGGLEQYF TGTGCCAGCAGCCCCCGCGGGGGGTTAGAGCAGTACTTC TRBV7-9 few TRBD2 TRBJ2-7
CASSLGPVGEQFF TGTGCTAGCAGTTTAGGCCCGGTTGGTGAGCAGTTCTTC TRBV27 NA NA TRBJ2-1
CASSYGAGDGYTF TGTGCCAGCAGTTACGGGGCAGGGGATGGCTACACCTTC TRBV6-6 NA NA TRBJ1-2
CASSFINSGTDTQYF TGTGCCAGCAGCTTTATAAATAGCGGCACAGATACGCAGTATTTT TRBV7-2 NA NA TRBJ2-3
CASSPRTLGTEAFF TGTGCCAGCAGCCCGAGGACACTTGGGACTGAAGCTTTCTTT TRBV4-2 NA NA TRBJ1-1
CASSRRLGQVYEQYF TGTGCCAGCAGCCGTAGACTGGGCCAGGTCTACGAGCAGTACTTC TRBV28 NA NA TRBJ2-7
CASSPRTTSGTPTDTQYF TGTGCCAGCAGCCCCAGAACGACTAGCGGGACCCCCACAGATACGCAGTATTTT TRBV13 few TRBD2 TRBJ2-3
CSVALDEGTEAFF TGCAGCGTTGCCCTGGACGAGGGCACTGAAGCTTTCTTT TRBV29-1 NA NA TRBJ1-1
CASRVTAGLEITDTQYF TGTGCCAGCAGGGTAACGGCGGGACTAGAGATTACAGATACGCAGTATTTT TRBV11-2 NA TRBD2 TRBJ2-3
CASRRGANTDTQYF TGTGCCAGCAGGAGGGGGGCTAACACAGATACGCAGTATTTT TRBV7-9 few NA TRBJ2-3